These 13 T cell receptor beta chains came from one sample sequenced in a study of CD8 T cells in Susac syndrome. Random hexamers primed reverse transcription of 0.5 to 1 ug RNA. TCRdb fed the immunoSEQ multiplex PCR reads into MiXCR, producing one record per CDR3 protein. The sample lists around 190,000 distinct CDR3 sequences; 85% to 95% were seen once. Source material: CD4+ T cells from PBMCs. The receptors shown here come from a human donor in good health.

This clonotype appeared once. This chain joins TRBV27 and TRBJ1-2; D gene unclear. Germline CDR1 MNHEY, CDR2 SMNVEV (reference sequence). The CDR3 sequence is 14 residues long. V was trimmed by 6 bases and J by 6 bases, leaving 17 bases between them. CDR3 amino acids: CASSHRHGGDGYTF. Here the CDR3 DNA reads TGTGCCAGCAGCCATAGACACGGCGGGGATGGCTACACCTTC.

The rearrangement uses TRBV20-1 and TRBJ1-2; TRBD1 aligns across 8 bases. V lost 2 bases to trimming and J lost 8 bases; unmatched junction nucleotides: 7. The CDR3 totals 13 residues. The germline gives CDR1 DFQATT, CDR2 SNEGSKA (reference sequence). The CDR3 loop is CSARFEGTGGYTF. DNA for the CDR3: TGCAGTGCTAGATTCGAGGGGACAGGCGGCTACACCTTC.

This clonotype was detected once. The rearrangement links TRBV20-1 to TRBJ1-5; D ambiguous. Germline V CDR1 and CDR2: DFQATT, SNEGSKA (reference sequence). The CDR3 runs 11 residues. V lost 8 bases to trimming and J lost 4 bases, with 9 bases between them. The CDR3 nucleotides are TGCAGTACCGCGAGGAATCAGCCCCAGCATTTT. As protein: CSTARNQPQHF.

The chain recombines TRBV5-1 with TRBJ2-7; 10 bases are shared with TRBD2. J lost 2 bases, V lost 8 bases, and 10 bases had no gene match. Germline CDR1 and CDR2: SGHRS and YFSETQ. The CDR3 extends over 15 amino acids. The CDR3 bases are TGCGCCAGAAATAAGTCTAGCGGGAGCACCTACGAGCAGTACGTC. It specifies CARNKSSGSTYEQYV.

The genes are TRBV29-1 and TRBJ2-2; no firm D call. Trimming left V 5 bases short and J 3 bases short, with 13 bases between. The CDR3 totals 14 residues. CDR1 SQVTM and CDR2 ANQGSEA come from the germline V gene. CDR3 nucleotides: TGCAGCGTTCGGTTGACGGTGGACACCGGGGAGCTGTTTTTT. Its translation is CSVRLTVDTGELFF.

This chain links TRBV20-1 with TRBJ2-5; unclear D gene. The CDR3 has 13 residues. Trimming pared 6 bases from V and 5 bases from J, leaving 16 bases between. CDR1 is DFQATT, CDR2 SNEGSKA, per germline (reference sequence). The CDR3 region has the DNA TGCAGTGCCATCCTGACTGGCCGGGAGACCCAGTACTTC. Protein sequence: CSAILTGRETQYF.

CDR3 DNA: TGTGCCAGCAGCTTAGTTGGCGGGGGTAGGGCCGAGCAGTACTTC. Amino acids: CASSLVGGGRAEQYF. The rearrangement links TRBV7-2 to TRBJ2-7; 7 bases map to TRBD2. This CDR3 has 15 residues. Germline CDR1 SGHTA, CDR2 FQGNSA. V lost 1 base and J lost 6; bases outside the gene matches: 9.

The CDR3 DNA follows: TGTGCCAGCTCACCGATGTCAGATACGCAGTATTTT. Amino acid sequence: CASSPMSDTQYF. This chain uses TRBV18 with TRBJ2-3; D call uncertain. The CDR3 runs 12 residues. Germline values: CDR1 KGHSH, CDR2 LQKENI. V lost 3 bases and J lost 4, with 5 bases in between.

This chain connects TRBV20-1 to TRBJ1-5; D unclear. From germline, CDR1 is DFQATT and CDR2 SNEGSKA (reference sequence). The CDR3 is made up of 12 amino acids. V was cut by 6 bases and J by 0 bases, with 6 bases left in between. CDR3 residues: CSAIDSNQPQHF. Written as DNA, the CDR3 is TGCAGTGCGATAGATAGCAATCAGCCCCAGCATTTT.

The rearrangement links TRBV27 to TRBJ1-5; perhaps TRBD1 as D (5 bases). V lost 6 bases, J lost 0 bases, and 12 bases lay in between. The V gene's germline CDR1 is MNHEY and CDR2 SMNVEV (reference sequence). This CDR3 contains 15 residues. CDR3 DNA sequence: TGTGCCAGCAGCTGGGGGGGGGATAGCAATCAGCCCCAGCATTTT. It is translated as CASSWGGDSNQPQHF.

V and J are TRBV6-6 and TRBJ2-1; D gene unclear. Per the germline V gene, CDR1 is MNHNY and CDR2 is SVGAGI (reference sequence). Trimming cost V 0 bases and J 6 bases, with 6 bases left between them. The CDR3 has 13 amino acids. The CDR3 DNA reads TGTGCCAGCAGTTACTCTTGGGCCAATGAGCAGTTCTTC. Protein product: CASSYSWANEQFF.

This chain uses TRBV5-1 with TRBJ1-2; D is ambiguous. V gave up 1 base and J gave up 1 base, with 5 bases separating them. CDR3 length: 13 residues. Germline CDR1 and CDR2: SGHRS and YFSETQ. CDR3 amino acids: CASSLLDNYGYTF. CDR3 in DNA: TGCGCCAGCAGCTTGCTTGATAACTATGGCTACACCTTC. The complete variable domain, with remaining parts taken from reference TRBV5-1 and TRBJ1-2, reads KAGVTQTPRYLIKTRGQQVTLSCSPISGHRSVSWYQQTPGQGLQFLFEYFSETQRNKGNFPGRFSGRQFSNSRSEMNVSTLELGDSALYLCASSLLDNYGYTFGSGTRLTVV.

The genes are TRBV15 and TRBJ2-1; 9 nucleotides match TRBD2. Germline V gene sequence: CDR1 LNHNV, CDR2 YYDKDF (reference sequence). The trim removed 2 bases at V and 4 bases at J, leaving 3 bases unmatched. CDR3 length equals 15 residues. CDR3 amino acids: CATSRRLAEYNEQFF. As DNA, the CDR3 is TGTGCCACCAGCAGAAGACTAGCGGAATACAATGAGCAGTTCTTC.